Below are 20 T cell receptor beta chains sequenced from a single sample in a study of vaccination and CD4 T cells after COVID-19. An Oncomine TCR Beta short-read assay was used to sequence the DNA from cultured CD4+ T cells. Via MiXCR, TCRdb re-called the PCR reads, giving one row per CDR3 protein. The table shows about 14,000 distinct CDR3 sequences, with 52% occurring only once. Specified treatment: roughly 10-day PBMC culture with coronavirus spike peptide pools or control peptides (ViraFEST assay). No antigens are known for them. Sequenced: CD4+ T cells from blood, cultured in vitro. These receptors were taken from a human donor who had recovered from COVID-19.

This clonotype was observed a single time. The rearrangement joins TRBV7-2 to TRBJ1-5, with a tentative D call TRBD1 (5 bases). CDR1 is SGHTA and CDR2 is FQGNSA in the germline V gene. The CDR3 covers 15 residues. V lost 3 bases, J lost 7 bases, and 16 bases lay in between. CDR3 amino acids: CASSLDRGGRQPQHF. The CDR3, as DNA: TGTGCCAGCAGCTTGGATCGGGGGGGGAGACAGCCCCAGCATTTT.

This clonotype has a handful of counts. This chain links TRBV12-3 or TRBV12-4 with TRBJ1-5; TRBD1 agrees at 9 bases. The CDR3 contains 15 residues. V lost 7 bases, J lost 6 bases, and 10 bases stayed unmatched. The CDR3 loop reads CASTNDRGEGQPQHF. As DNA, the CDR3 is TGTGCCAGCACCAACGACAGGGGGGAAGGTCAGCCCCAGCATTTT.

The rearrangement uses TRBV7-9 and TRBJ1-4, with D perhaps matching TRBD1 (5 bases). With 7 bases removed from V and 5 bases from J, the gap between germline ends came to 17 bases. The length of the CDR3 is 15 residues. Germline CDR1 is SEHNR and CDR2 is FQNEAQ (reference sequence). The CDR3 is CASTQAGGWNEKLFF. The CDR3 DNA follows: TGTGCCAGCACCCAAGCGGGGGGGTGGAATGAAAAACTGTTTTTT.

This clonotype was found a few times. The chain is built from TRBV7-9 and TRBJ1-5; TRBD1 might be the D (5 bases). Germline CDR1 reads SEHNR; CDR2 reads FQNEAQ (reference sequence). Trimming removed 5 bases at V and 2 bases at J, with 25 bases between. This CDR3 region has 19 residues. CDR3 amino acids: CASSPGFGSGNDGNQPQHF. The DNA of the CDR3 is TGTGCCAGCAGCCCGGGGTTTGGTTCAGGGAATGATGGCAATCAGCCCCAGCATTTT.

The V call is TRBV5-1, the J call TRBJ1-2; 8 bases line up with TRBD1. Germline CDR1 is SGHRS and CDR2 is YFSETQ. Losses at the gene ends were 1 base for V and 6 bases for J; bases not matched to a gene: 17. The CDR3 sequence is 18 residues long. In nucleotides, the CDR3 is TGCGCCAGCAGCTTGCCGGGCGGTCCCGGGACAGGATCAGATGGCTACACCTTC. Its protein product is CASSLPGGPGTGSDGYTF.

The V gene is TRBV29-1, the J gene TRBJ2-3, with 10 bases matching TRBD2. This CDR3 has 17 amino acids. Trimming cost V 6 bases and J 2 bases; bases outside gene matches: 14. The germline gives CDR1 SQVTM, CDR2 ANQGSEA. The CDR3 protein is CSVQPLRTSGHTDTQYF. CDR3 nucleotide sequence: TGCAGCGTCCAACCCCTTAGGACTAGCGGTCACACAGATACGCAGTATTTT.

The chain has TRBV7-8 and TRBJ2-7, with 10 bases fitting TRBD1. The V and J ends lost 1 base and 3 bases, in that order; junction bases with no gene match: 15. The CDR3 consists of 19 residues. The germline V gene encodes CDR1 SGHVS and CDR2 FQNEAQ. The CDR3 loop is CASSLVGGTGDSGSYEQYF. For the CDR3, the DNA is TGTGCCAGCAGCTTAGTGGGGGGGACAGGGGACAGCGGGAGCTACGAGCAGTACTTC.

V and J are TRBV29-1 and TRBJ1-2, with D perhaps matching TRBD1 (5 bases). The CDR3 contains 15 residues. V lost 4 bases to trimming and J lost 2 bases, with 17 bases between them. CDR1 is SQVTM and CDR2 is ANQGSEA in the germline V gene. The CDR3 here is CSVVPQGGANYGYTF. The CDR3 DNA sequence: TGCAGCGTTGTTCCTCAGGGCGGGGCCAACTATGGCTACACCTTC.

The V gene is TRBV20-1, the J gene TRBJ2-1; no firm D call. The CDR3 is made up of 12 amino acids. V was cut by 3 bases and J by 2 bases, with 5 bases left in between. Germline-derived CDR1 and CDR2 are DFQATT and SNEGSKA (reference sequence). The CDR3, as DNA: TGCAGTGCTAGTGACCCCTACAATGAGCAGTTCTTC. This encodes CSASDPYNEQFF.

The chain employs TRBV6-2 or TRBV6-3 and TRBJ2-7; no clear D. V was pared by 6 bases and J by 9 bases, with 24 bases between. From germline, CDR1 is MNHEY and CDR2 SVGEGT. The CDR3 spans 15 residues. CDR3 loop: CASRQSRSGQRRQYF. CDR3 bases: TGTGCCAGCAGGCAGTCTAGGAGTGGGCAAAGGAGGCAGTACTTC.

V gene TRBV19 combines with J gene TRBJ1-2; a weak D match, TRBD1 (5 bases). With 6 bases removed from V and 7 bases from J, the gap between germline ends came to 24 bases. From germline, CDR1 is LNHDA and CDR2 SQIVND (reference sequence). This CDR3 contains 16 residues. The CDR3 reads CASRPTEGAGEGGYTF. CDR3 coding DNA: TGTGCCAGTAGACCCACGGAAGGAGCGGGGGAGGGTGGCTACACCTTC.

This chain links TRBV20-1 with TRBJ2-3; D gene uncertain. This CDR3 spans 15 amino acids. V dropped 3 bases and J dropped 1 base, with 14 bases sitting between them. From germline, CDR1 is DFQATT and CDR2 SNEGSKA (reference sequence). DNA for the CDR3: TGCAGTGCTAGGTACGGCGGAGAAGGCACAGATACGCAGTATTTT. Translating it yields CSARYGGEGTDTQYF.

This chain connects TRBV21-1 to TRBJ1-5; whether TRBD1, the table's D call, matches the DNA was not checked. TRBV21-1 is a recognized pseudogene. This CDR3 is 15 amino acids long. The CDR3 coding sequence is TGTGCCAGCAGCAAAAACCCAGGGTGCAATCAGCCCCAGCATTTT. Translation gives CASSKNPGCNQPQHF.

This clonotype was seen a few times. The rearrangement uses TRBV4-1 and TRBJ2-5; a weak D match, TRBD1 (6 bases). From germline, CDR1 is MGHRA and CDR2 YSYEKL. This CDR3 region has 14 residues. V shed 1 base and J shed 4 bases, with 10 bases lying between them. The CDR3 sequence: CASSQVAGVETQYF. Written as DNA, the CDR3 is TGCGCCAGCAGCCAAGTAGCAGGGGTAGAGACCCAGTACTTC.

V gene TRBV20-1 combines with J gene TRBJ2-1; 15 bases match TRBD2. Germline V gene lookup returns CDR1 DFQATT and CDR2 SNEGSKA (reference sequence). Trimming took 4 bases from V and 0 from J; bases not matched to a gene: 4. CDR3 length equals 17 residues. The CDR3 nucleotides are TGCAGTGCTACCGGGACTAGCGGGAGGAGCTCCTACAATGAGCAGTTCTTC. Protein sequence: CSATGTSGRSSYNEQFF.

This clonotype has only a few counts. The chain recombines TRBV7-2 with TRBJ2-3, with TRBD2 matching over 8 bases. This CDR3 spans 15 amino acids. Trimming cost V 3 bases and J 0 bases; bases outside gene matches: 2. CDR1 is SGHTA, CDR2 FQGNSA, per germline. CDR3 amino acids: CASSFPSGSTDTQYF. The CDR3 DNA reads as TGTGCCAGCAGCTTCCCTAGCGGGAGCACAGATACGCAGTATTTT.

The chain uses TRBV19 and TRBJ1-2; possible D gene TRBD1, 5 bases. Trimming took off 10 bases at V and 0 bases at J, with 15 bases between the two ends. Germline values: CDR1 LNHDA, CDR2 SQIVND (reference sequence). The CDR3 is 14 residues long. The CDR3 region has the DNA TGTGCCAAGGTCTCGCGGGGGACTAACTATGGCTACACCTTC. Translating it yields CAKVSRGTNYGYTF.

This chain joins TRBV11-2 and TRBJ2-5; TRBD2 matches at 7 bases. This CDR3 has 14 residues. Unmatched junction bases numbered 4, after V lost 6 bases and J lost 0 bases. CDR1 SGHAT and CDR2 FQNNGV come from the germline V gene. In DNA, the CDR3 is TGTGCCAGCAGAGCGGGGCTCTACCAAGAGACCCAGTACTTC. Translating it yields CASRAGLYQETQYF.

The table lists this clonotype with a count of one. The gene calls are TRBV9 and TRBJ2-1, with D uncertain. The CDR3 consists of 13 residues. The V end was cut by 6 bases, the J end by 2 bases, with 9 bases between. Germline-derived CDR1 and CDR2 are SGDLS and YYNGEE. The CDR3 loop reads CASTSEAYNEQFF. As DNA, the CDR3 is TGTGCCAGCACTAGTGAGGCCTACAATGAGCAGTTCTTC.

This clonotype has just a few counts. The V call is TRBV11-3, the J call TRBJ2-5, with 9 bases that match TRBD2. V dropped 1 base and J dropped 1; count of bases not matched to a gene: 4. Germline CDR1 is SGHNT and CDR2 is YENEEA. The CDR3 runs to 16 residues. The CDR3: CASSLVAGGPQETQYF. The CDR3 DNA reads TGTGCCAGCAGCTTAGTTGCGGGAGGGCCCCAAGAGACCCAGTACTTC.